This T cell receptor (beta chain) appears in the sequencing data of a study of regulatory T cells in long-lasting Graves disease. Study-level background: Persistence in Graves' disease required over 5 years of antithyroid drugs plus positive TSH receptor antibodies. Study-level points and caveats: TRBV28, TRBJ1-2 and TRBJ2-5 were favored in persistent disease.

The time point: persistent/refractory GD, antithyroid drugs over 5 years with positive TRAb. The TCR library was made from RNA that had been extracted from PBMCs in TRIzol. Xi'an, China, was home to the endocrinology department that provided patients. This clonotype was found once. As yet, its antigen is unknown. The V end lost 6 bases, the J end lost 5 bases, and 13 bases lay between the germline ends. CDR3 length: 14 residues. Per germline, CDR1 MNHNS and CDR2 SASEGT. Arm-PCR of CDR3 regions with iRepertoire HTBI primers generated TCR beta libraries. In the source study's methods: Identified segments across samples numbered about 60 TRBV and roughly 15 TRBJ. TCRdb reanalysed the multiplex PCR reads using MiXCR and keeps one entry per CDR3 protein. The V and J calls, along with clone size, are taken from TCRdb and not from the paper's own processing. The table shows about 460,000 distinct CDR3 sequences, with 20% to 25% occurring only once.

The specimen was peripheral blood mononuclear cells (PBMCs), collected when the disease was refractory, from a patient treated with antithyroid drugs. The chain is built from TRBV6-1 and TRBJ1-4, with D possibly TRBD1 on 5 matching bases. This sequence was found in a female donor with Graves disease. The CDR3 nucleotides read TGTGCCAGCAGACGCGGGACGTCGAATGAAAAACTGTTTTTT. Amino acids: CASRRGTSNEKLFF.